Here is one T cell receptor beta chain with its context. Antigen specificity is unknown. This sample stems from a study of cytomegalovirus exposure and HLA in healthy donors. Study-level findings and limits: Most TCR sequences were rare, but some public TCRs occurred in many donors. Associated with cytomegalovirus, according to the listing, were around 160 TCR beta chains.

Clones were read by immunoSEQ multiplex PCR, and TCRdb kept only the in-frame ones, dropping some. This table has 100,000 to 150,000 clones, roughly 89% appearing once. Trimming took off 3 bases at V and 0 bases at J, with 5 bases between the two ends. The CDR3 length is 13 residues. CDR1 SNHLY and CDR2 FYNNEI come from the germline V gene. This sequence was found in a woman under 30 in good health and CMV-seronegative. This rearrangement joins TRBV2 to TRBJ2-5; TRBD1 might be the D (5 bases). The sequenced sample consisted of PBMCs. For the CDR3, the DNA is TGTGCCAGCAGTGACAGGGACCAAGAGACCCAGTACTTC. This translates into CASSDRDQETQYF.